The 30 T cell receptor beta chains below were found in one sample sequenced in a study of OX40 agonist ivuxolimab in advanced cancers. Libraries were constructed by the immunoSEQ multiplex PCR assay. TCRdb carries this immuneACCESS record with in-frame sequences only. Its versions omit some clonotypes, under half of them owing to an unresolved V gene in the studies checked, with the rest unexplained. This sample lists about 41,000 clones; 80% to 90% were detected once. The top ten clones comprise roughly 3.9% of the sample. The sample was CD4+ or CD8+ T cells sorted from blood, taken in a trial of the OX40 agonist ivuxolimab. These receptors were collected from an adult with an advanced solid tumor such as melanoma, head and neck, liver or kidney cancer.

The chain recombines TRBV5-4 with TRBJ2-1, with TRBD1 matching 8 bases. Trimming took 0 bases from V and 4 from J; bases not matched to a gene: 0. The germline V gene encodes CDR1 SGHNT and CDR2 YYREEE (reference sequence). CDR3 length: 14 residues. The CDR3 sequence is CASSLGQGYNEQFF. The CDR3 nucleotides are TGTGCCAGCAGCTTGGGACAGGGGTACAATGAGCAGTTCTTC.

This clone was detected once. The J gene is TRBJ1-4, the V gene TRBV28; a weak D match, TRBD1 (5 bases). V was clipped by 5 bases and J by 7 bases, with 14 bases between them. The CDR3 has 14 amino acids. Germline loops: CDR1 MDHEN, CDR2 SYDVKM. The DNA for the CDR3 is TGTGCCAGCAGTAGCTCGGGACGGAGTGAAAAACTGTTTTTT. Translating gives CASSSSGRSEKLFF.

The chain links TRBV6-4 to TRBJ2-2, with 10 bases matching TRBD2. Per the germline V gene, CDR1 is MRHNA and CDR2 is SNTAGT. J lost 7 bases, V lost 5 bases, and 10 bases had no gene match. This CDR3 is 16 amino acids long. The CDR3 DNA reads as TGTGCCAGCAGTCCTACTAGCGGGATCGGAAGCGGGGAGCTGTTTTTT. It codes for CASSPTSGIGSGELFF.

The J gene is TRBJ1-1, the V gene TRBV18; TRBD1 is a possible D gene (6 bases). Deletions cut 3 bases from V and 1 base from J, with 6 bases between. Germline loops: CDR1 KGHSH, CDR2 LQKENI. The CDR3 loop spans 13 amino acids. The chain's CDR3 is CASSPGQNTEAFF. CDR3 bases: TGTGCCAGCTCACCGGGACAGAACACTGAAGCTTTCTTT.

V and J are TRBV30 and TRBJ2-5, with D tentatively TRBD2 (6 bases). V was trimmed by 2 bases and J by 5 bases, leaving 6 bases between them. CDR1 and CDR2 from the germline V gene are GTSNPN and SVGIG (reference sequence). The CDR3 length is 11 residues. DNA of the CDR3: TGTGCCTGGAGTCGGGGGGAGACCCAGTACTTC. Protein sequence: CAWSRGETQYF. Using reference TRBV30 and TRBJ2-5 for the parts outside the CDR3, the full variable domain is SQTIHQWPATLVQPVGSPLSLECTVEGTSNPNLYWYRQAAGRGLQLLFYSVGIGQISSEVPQNLSASRPQDRQFILSSKKLLLSDSGFYLCAWSRGETQYFGPGTRLLVL.

This clone was observed a few times. This sequence joins TRBV5-1 and TRBJ2-7; 9 bases align to TRBD2. V shed 0 bases, J shed 3 bases, and the junction held 4 bases outside the gene matches. Germline V gene sequence: CDR1 SGHRS, CDR2 YFSETQ. The length of the CDR3 is 15 residues. The CDR3 sequence: CASSLVAGVVYEQYF. In nucleotides, the CDR3 is TGCGCCAGCAGCTTGGTAGCGGGAGTGGTCTACGAGCAGTACTTC.

This chain connects TRBV2 to TRBJ1-1; TRBD1 is a possible D gene (5 bases). CDR1 and CDR2 from the germline V gene are SNHLY and FYNNEI. Between the trimmed V and J ends, which lost 4 bases and 10 bases, there was a span of 10 bases. The CDR3 length is 11 residues. The CDR3 loop reads CASSVREGAFF. The DNA for the CDR3 is TGTGCCAGCAGTGTCAGGGAGGGAGCTTTCTTT.

This sequence joins TRBV10-3 and TRBJ2-1, with unresolved D. The germline gives CDR1 ENHRY, CDR2 SYGVKD. The V end was cut by 1 base, the J end by 0 bases, with 10 bases between. CDR3 length equals 16 residues. The CDR3 here is CAISELGRLSYNEQFF. CDR3 DNA: TGTGCCATCAGTGAGTTGGGCAGACTCTCCTACAATGAGCAGTTCTTC.

This CDR3 is CASSLNLLSTVGDEQYF. The DNA of the CDR3 is TGTGCCAGCAGCCTAAACCTTTTATCGACAGTGGGGGACGAGCAGTACTTC. V and J are TRBV5-8 and TRBJ2-7, with D possibly being TRBD1 or TRBD2 (5 bases each). From germline, CDR1 is SGHTS and CDR2 YDEGEE. The CDR3 is 17 residues long. V was trimmed by 4 bases and J by 5 bases, leaving 25 bases between them.

This chain uses TRBV30 with TRBJ1-4; D might be TRBD1 (5 bases). In germline, CDR1 is GTSNPN, CDR2 SVGIG (reference sequence). CDR3 length: 14 amino acids. V was trimmed by 4 bases and J by 7 bases, leaving 16 bases between them. CDR3 sequence reads: CAWTGGTQVEKLFF. The CDR3 region has the DNA TGTGCCTGGACCGGGGGAACACAGGTTGAAAAACTGTTTTTT.

The chain joins TRBV7-9 to TRBJ2-1; D possibly corresponds to TRBD1 (6 bases). Germline CDR1 and CDR2: SEHNR and FQNEAQ (reference sequence). Trimming took 4 bases from V and 7 from J, leaving 17 bases between them. The CDR3 runs to 15 residues. CDR3 nucleotide sequence: TGTGCCAGCAGCTCGGGGCGGACAGTGGGAAATGAGCAGTTCTTC. Protein: CASSSGRTVGNEQFF. Full variable domain (remainder filled in from reference TRBV7-9 and TRBJ2-1): DTGVSQNPRHKITKRGQNVTFRCDPISEHNRLYWYRQTLGQGPEFLTYFQNEAQLEKSRLLSDRFSAERPKGSFSTLEIQRTEQGDSAMYLCASSSGRTVGNEQFFGPGTRLTVL.

The chain is built from TRBV14 and TRBJ2-2; D gene uncertain. This CDR3 contains 14 residues. Per the germline V gene, CDR1 is SGHDN and CDR2 is FVKESK. The V end was cut by 4 bases, the J end by 5 bases, with 11 bases between. CDR3 region: CASSRQVLTGELFF. CDR3 DNA: TGTGCCAGCAGCCGCCAAGTTCTGACCGGGGAGCTGTTTTTT.

This clone appeared a few times. This chain connects TRBV5-4 to TRBJ1-1, with D possibly being TRBD1 (5 bases). Trimming pared 0 bases from V and 1 base from J, leaving 13 bases between. The CDR3 covers 16 residues. Germline lookup yields CDR1 SGHNT and CDR2 YYREEE (reference sequence). CDR3 sequence: CASSLDGRGSNTEAFF. The CDR3 DNA reads as TGTGCCAGCAGCTTGGATGGAAGGGGATCGAACACTGAAGCTTTCTTT.

The CDR3 region is CASSPWGVAGLTYNEQFF. The CDR3 nucleotides are TGTGCCAGCTCACCATGGGGGGTAGCGGGATTAACCTACAATGAGCAGTTCTTC. J is TRBJ2-1 and V is TRBV18; 8 bases agree with TRBD2. V trimming: 2 bases; J trimming: 2 bases; junction bases outside the gene matches: 11. CDR1 is KGHSH, CDR2 LQKENI, per germline. This CDR3 is built from 18 residues.

V gene TRBV4-1 combines with J gene TRBJ2-2, with 8 bases identical to TRBD1. Germline CDR1 and CDR2: MGHRA and YSYEKL. The CDR3 is 15 amino acids. The J segment lost 2 bases and the V segment lost 7 bases, leaving 6 bases of the junction unmatched. CDR3: CASNRGTANTGELFF. DNA of the CDR3: TGCGCCAGCAACAGGGGGACGGCAAACACCGGGGAGCTGTTTTTT.

This chain links TRBV28 with TRBJ2-5; a possible D gene is TRBD2 (5 bases). The CDR3 totals 13 residues. The germline V gene encodes CDR1 MDHEN and CDR2 SYDVKM. Trimming removed 6 bases from V and 7 bases from J, with 15 bases in between. CDR3 residues: CASRALGVGTQYF. DNA for the CDR3: TGTGCCAGCAGGGCCTTGGGAGTGGGGACCCAGTACTTC.

The chain links TRBV18 to TRBJ2-7; TRBD1 might be the D (6 bases). Germline values: CDR1 KGHSH, CDR2 LQKENI. V was cut by 2 bases and J by 5 bases, with 16 bases left in between. The CDR3 length is 15 residues. This CDR3 reads CASSPAPQGMNEQYF. CDR3 nucleotide sequence: TGTGCCAGCTCACCAGCGCCTCAGGGGATGAACGAGCAGTACTTC.

The chain carries TRBV6-1 and TRBJ2-5, with D hard to call. The germline V and J ends were trimmed by 5 bases and 5 bases, with 6 bases remaining between them. This CDR3 comprises 11 residues. CDR1 MNHNS and CDR2 SASEGT come from the germline V gene. The CDR3 loop reads CASSYGETQYF. The CDR3 nucleotides read TGTGCCAGCAGTTACGGGGAGACCCAGTACTTC.

This chain joins TRBV6-4 and TRBJ2-1; 11 bases match TRBD2. Trimming at V came to 7 bases and at J to 0 bases, leaving 11 bases not matched to a gene. There are 18 residues in the CDR3. Germline-derived CDR1 and CDR2 are MRHNA and SNTAGT. The CDR3 nucleotides read TGTGCCAGCACCCTACTAGCGGGAGCCACCAGCTCCTACAATGAGCAGTTCTTC. This translates into CASTLLAGATSSYNEQFF.

The chain joins TRBV6-5 to TRBJ2-5, with 7 bases fitting TRBD1. The J call is uncertain, as TRBJ2-7 better fits the DNA end. Looked up from germline, CDR1 is MNHEY and CDR2 is SVGAGI. The CDR3 sequence is 13 residues long. CDR3 nucleotide sequence: TGTGCCAGCAGTCAGACAGGGTGGTACGAGCAGTACTTC. As protein: CASSQTGWYEQYF.

CDR3 DNA sequence: TGTGCCAGCAGCTTGGCTGGCTCTGGAAACACCATATATTTT. Protein product: CASSLAGSGNTIYF. J is TRBJ1-3 and V is TRBV5-4; D is undetermined. This CDR3 spans 14 amino acids. V lost 0 bases to trimming and J lost 0 bases, with 4 bases between them. Germline CDR1 SGHNT, CDR2 YYREEE (reference sequence). The full variable domain, completed using reference TRBV5-4 and TRBJ1-3, is ETGVTQSPTHLIKTRGQQVTLRCSSQSGHNTVSWYQQALGQGPQFIFQYYREEENGRGNFPPRFSGLQFPNYSSELNVNALELDDSALYLCASSLAGSGNTIYFGEGSWLTVV.

The rearrangement uses TRBV28 and TRBJ2-7, with D hard to call. Germline assignment: CDR1 MDHEN and CDR2 SYDVKM. The CDR3 sequence is 13 residues long. The V gene lost 6 bases and the J gene lost 2 bases, with 11 bases spanning the gap. The CDR3 DNA sequence: TGTGCCAGCAGCCTCCCAGGTCCCTACGAGCAGTACTTC. Amino acids: CASSLPGPYEQYF.

The chain recombines TRBV27 with TRBJ2-7, with 12 bases matching TRBD2. In germline, CDR1 is MNHEY, CDR2 SMNVEV (reference sequence). Trimming took 5 bases from V and 5 from J; bases not matched to a gene: 10. CDR3 length: 16 amino acids. CDR3 coding DNA: TGTGCCAGCAGTACAACCGGACTAGCGGGACGGAACGAGCAGTACTTC. This translates into CASSTTGLAGRNEQYF.

The gene calls are TRBV4-1 and TRBJ2-5; D perhaps matches TRBD1 (6 bases). Trimming pared 6 bases from V and 2 bases from J, leaving 10 bases between. This CDR3 contains 13 residues. Germline CDR1 is MGHRA and CDR2 is YSYEKL. The CDR3 coding sequence is TGCGCCAGCAGTACAGGGAGACAAGAGACCCAGTACTTC. It specifies CASSTGRQETQYF.

The chain uses TRBV6-6 and TRBJ2-7, with TRBD1 matching over 8 bases. The J segment lost 6 bases and the V segment lost 2 bases, leaving 3 bases of the junction unmatched. The V gene's germline CDR1 is MNHNY and CDR2 SVGAGI (reference sequence). The CDR3 extends over 13 amino acids. Written as DNA, the CDR3 is TGTGCCAGCAGTTACGGACAGGGCGGCGAGCAGTACTTC. This translates into CASSYGQGGEQYF.

CDR3 coding DNA: TGTGCCAGCAGGGATCAGGGTAATGAAAAACTGTTTTTT. It codes for CASRDQGNEKLFF. The chain employs TRBV25-1 and TRBJ1-4; D is perhaps TRBD1 (5 bases). This CDR3 is 13 amino acids long. V was clipped by 6 bases and J by 4 bases, with 9 bases between them. The germline gives CDR1 MGHDK, CDR2 SYGVNS.

The rearrangement links TRBV14 to TRBJ1-1, with D uncertain. V lost 0 bases and J 0 bases, leaving 14 bases between the germline ends. Germline V gives CDR1 SGHDN, CDR2 FVKESK. This CDR3 spans 17 amino acids. This CDR3 is CASSQEGRGAMNTEAFF. The DNA for the CDR3 is TGTGCCAGCAGCCAAGAAGGTAGAGGTGCTATGAACACTGAAGCTTTCTTT.

This clone was detected only once. The genes are TRBV28 and TRBJ2-5; D is ambiguous. Near its end, the DNA agrees better with TRBJ2-7, so the J call may be wrong. Germline assignment: CDR1 MDHEN and CDR2 SYDVKM. This CDR3 spans 15 amino acids. The CDR3 reads CASTHTSGLRYEQYF. The CDR3 DNA reads TGTGCCAGCACTCATACAAGTGGGTTAAGGTACGAGCAGTACTTC.

This clone was counted once. V gene TRBV10-3 combines with J gene TRBJ2-5; TRBD2 matches at 8 bases. The length of the CDR3 is 16 residues. Germline loops: CDR1 ENHRY, CDR2 SYGVKD. Trimming took 2 bases from V and 3 from J; bases not matched to a gene: 8. CDR3 loop: CAISEMLGLGEETQYF. CDR3 DNA sequence: TGTGCCATCAGTGAGATGTTGGGACTAGGGGAAGAGACCCAGTACTTC.

The chain has TRBV28 and TRBJ2-3; the D gene is possibly TRBD2 (5 bases). The germline CDR1 and CDR2 sequences are MDHEN and SYDVKM. The V gene lost 10 bases and the J gene lost 2 bases, with 19 bases spanning the gap. This CDR3 has 15 amino acids. CDR3 sequence: CATKRARVITDTQYF. The CDR3 bases are TGTGCCACCAAAAGGGCGCGGGTGATCACAGATACGCAGTATTTT.